This is a list of T cell receptor beta chains from one sample in a study of T cell clusters in autoimmune cytopenias. No DNA is given; TCRdb re-called the multiplex PCR reads and lists each CDR3 protein once. The repertoire table contains more than 2,500 distinct CDR3 sequences. The specimen was peripheral blood. These receptors came from a human donor with an autoimmune cytopenia or autoimmune hepatitis (not recorded which). Each CDR3 is given with its conserved first and last residue. The size entry gives once, few, many or a size class.

>TRBJ2-3|TRBV7-2|medium-sized
CASSLDFRPGDTQYF
>TRBJ2-3|TRBV20-1|medium-sized
CSAQGWRGGRDTQYF
>TRBJ2-3|TRBV7-2|medium-sized
CASTRGLLLAGKDTQYF
>TRBJ1-5|TRBV5-6|medium-sized
CASSFGTGGFNQPQHF
>TRBJ2-1|TRBV29-1|medium-sized
CSVISGSYNEQFF
>TRBJ1-5|TRBV30|medium-sized
CAWSPPGGTIPSGGNQPQHF
>TRBJ2-4|TRBV7-9|medium-sized
CASSLDLKKNIQYF
>TRBJ2-3|TRBV7-2|medium-sized
CASSRAGQRGITDTQYF
>TRBJ2-7|TRBV4-1|medium-sized
CASSLSGSNEQYF
>TRBJ2-7|TRBV20-1|medium-sized
CSAASPGGEQYF
>TRBJ2-5|TRBV29-1|medium-sized
CSADYNRVQETQYF
>TRBJ1-4|TRBV19|medium-sized
CASSIRTVVATNEKLFF
>TRBJ2-1|TRBV29-1|medium-sized
CSVGSPGLRLVYNEQFF
>TRBJ1-2|TRBV7-6|medium-sized
CASSATGGLGYTF